This is a list of T cell receptor beta chains from one sample in a study of blood T cell repertoires in COVID-19. The method was immunoSEQ multiplex PCR; TCRdb's version includes in-frame clones alone and lacks a portion of them. The sample shows approximately 500,000 clones, about 88% of them seen only once. The sample was peripheral blood. These receptors were obtained from a woman aged 50 to 65 with COVID-19, enrolled during active disease. Each CDR3 is given without its conserved first and last residue.

TRBV9	TRBJ2-5	ASSVVGQGLETQY
TRBV3-1/TRBV3-2	TRBJ1-1	ASSRDSPYTEAF
TRBV6-5	TRBJ1-3	ASRSRGQGNTIY
TRBV27	TRBJ2-7	ASSFSGTGGFEQY
TRBV7-9	TRBJ1-1	ASSLAGANTEAF
TRBV9	TRBJ2-1	ASNFAGAGEQF
TRBV18	TRBJ1-1	ASSPKRLGNTEAF
TRBV19	TRBJ1-2	ASSKRGGEPYGYT
TRBV24-1	TRBJ2-3	ATSAGQGGTDTQY
TRBV12-5	TRBJ1-1	ASGPHSTEAF
TRBV7-3	TRBJ2-1	ASSSLAGGGEQF
TRBV5-6	TRBJ1-5	AITGGGGNQPQH
TRBV9	TRBJ2-3	ASSAGTSGTTDTQY
TRBV10-2	TRBJ2-2	AGGTGGTGELF
TRBV7-8	TRBJ1-2	ASSGEGRGYT
TRBV18	TRBJ1-1	ASSPGTGENTEAF
TRBV6-1	TRBJ1-6	ASSEVGRGRNSPLH
TRBV27	TRBJ2-3	ASGPRWQFSSTDTQY
TRBV27	TRBJ2-3	ASSLSGGPTDTQY
TRBV4-1	TRBJ2-3	ASSQNGQLGRADTQY
TRBV19	TRBJ2-5	ASSTTGGGETQY
TRBV13	TRBJ1-1	ASSPGEEAF
TRBV5-6	TRBJ2-7	ASSPQTGTGGDEQY
TRBV11-2	TRBJ2-2	ASSLGRAGELF
TRBV7-2	TRBJ1-1	ASSGGGTTNTEAF
TRBV2	TRBJ1-5	ASRLGEPQH
TRBV10-3	TRBJ1-4	AISELDRAATNEKLF
TRBV11-2	TRBJ1-1	ASSLAGLGGVTEAF
TRBV9	TRBJ1-6	ASSVGQGNLGSPLH
TRBV9	TRBJ2-2	ASSVSGQGTSGELF
TRBV7-9	TRBJ2-7	ASSLQGPTYEQY
TRBV30	TRBJ2-5	AWSVGTGLAETQY